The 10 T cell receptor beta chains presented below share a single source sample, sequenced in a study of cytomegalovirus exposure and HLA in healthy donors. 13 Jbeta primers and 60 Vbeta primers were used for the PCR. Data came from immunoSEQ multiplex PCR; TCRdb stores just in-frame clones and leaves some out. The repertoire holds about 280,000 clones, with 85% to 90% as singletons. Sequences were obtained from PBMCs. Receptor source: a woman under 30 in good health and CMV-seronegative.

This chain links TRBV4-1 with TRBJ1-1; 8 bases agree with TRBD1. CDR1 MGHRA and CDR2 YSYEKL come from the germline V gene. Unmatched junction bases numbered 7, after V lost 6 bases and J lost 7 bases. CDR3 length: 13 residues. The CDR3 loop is CASSPTGGNEAFF. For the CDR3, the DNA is TGCGCCAGCAGTCCCACAGGGGGTAATGAAGCTTTCTTT.

The CDR3 protein is CATSPGGDYEQYF. CDR3 DNA: TGTGCCACCAGCCCCGGGGGGGACTACGAGCAGTACTTC. The rearrangement uses TRBV15 and TRBJ2-7, with 8 bases identical to TRBD2. Germline V CDR1 and CDR2: LNHNV, YYDKDF (reference sequence). This CDR3 contains 13 residues. The J segment lost 3 bases and the V segment lost 5 bases, leaving 3 bases of the junction unmatched.

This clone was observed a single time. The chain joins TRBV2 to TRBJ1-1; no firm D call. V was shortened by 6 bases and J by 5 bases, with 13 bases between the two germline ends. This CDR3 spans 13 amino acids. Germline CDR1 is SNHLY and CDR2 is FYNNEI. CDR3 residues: CASRVLGETEAFF. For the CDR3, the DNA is TGTGCCAGCAGGGTCCTCGGAGAAACTGAAGCTTTCTTT. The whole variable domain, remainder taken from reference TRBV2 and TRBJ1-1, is EPEVTQTPSHQVTQMGQEVILRCVPISNHLYFYWYRQILGQKVEFLVSFYNNEISEKSEIFDDQFSVERPDGSNFTLKIRSTKLEDSAMYFCASRVLGETEAFFGQGTRLTVV.

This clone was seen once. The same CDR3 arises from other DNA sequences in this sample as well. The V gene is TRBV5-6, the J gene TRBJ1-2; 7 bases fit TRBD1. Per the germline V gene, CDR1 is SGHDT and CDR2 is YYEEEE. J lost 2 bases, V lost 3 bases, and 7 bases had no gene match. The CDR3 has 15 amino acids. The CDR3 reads CASSYGQGGNYGYTF. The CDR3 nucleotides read TGTGCCAGCAGCTACGGGCAGGGGGGCAACTATGGCTACACCTTC. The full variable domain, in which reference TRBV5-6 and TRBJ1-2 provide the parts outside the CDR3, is DAGVTQSPTHLIKTRGQQVTLRCSPKSGHDTVSWYQQALGQGPQFIFQYYEEEERQRGNFPDRFSGHQFPNYSSELNVNALLLGDSALYLCASSYGQGGNYGYTFGSGTRLTVV.

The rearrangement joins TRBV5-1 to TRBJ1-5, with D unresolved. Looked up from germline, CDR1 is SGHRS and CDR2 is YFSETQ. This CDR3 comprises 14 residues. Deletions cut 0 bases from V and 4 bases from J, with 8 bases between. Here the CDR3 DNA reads TGCGCCAGCAGCTTGGACAGTTCTAATCAGCCCCAGCATTTT. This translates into CASSLDSSNQPQHF.

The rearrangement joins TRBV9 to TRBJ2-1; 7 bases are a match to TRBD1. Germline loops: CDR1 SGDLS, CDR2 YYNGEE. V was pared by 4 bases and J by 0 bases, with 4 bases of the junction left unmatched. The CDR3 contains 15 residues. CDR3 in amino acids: CASSLQGSSYNEQFF. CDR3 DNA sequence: TGTGCCAGCAGCTTACAGGGGAGCTCCTACAATGAGCAGTTCTTC.

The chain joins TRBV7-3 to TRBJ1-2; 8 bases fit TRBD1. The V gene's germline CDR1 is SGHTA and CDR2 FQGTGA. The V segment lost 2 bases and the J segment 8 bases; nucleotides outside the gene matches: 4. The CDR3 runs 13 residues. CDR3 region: CASSLDRGFGYTF. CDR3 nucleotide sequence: TGTGCCAGCAGCTTAGACAGGGGATTCGGCTACACCTTC. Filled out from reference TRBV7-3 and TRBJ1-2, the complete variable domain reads GAGVSQTPSNKVTEKGKYVELRCDPISGHTALYWYRQSLGQGPEFLIYFQGTGAADDSGLPNDRFFAVRPEGSVSTLKIQRTERGDSAVYLCASSLDRGFGYTFGSGTRLTVV.

CDR3 coding DNA: TGTGCCAGCAGCTTGCGGCTCACTAGCGGGGGCACAGATACGCAGTATTTT. Amino acid sequence: CASSLRLTSGGTDTQYF. This sequence joins TRBV5-8 and TRBJ2-3; 10 nucleotides align to TRBD2. V gave up 1 base and J gave up 1 base; unmatched junction bases: 6. Germline V gene sequence: CDR1 SGHTS, CDR2 YDEGEE. This CDR3 has 17 residues.

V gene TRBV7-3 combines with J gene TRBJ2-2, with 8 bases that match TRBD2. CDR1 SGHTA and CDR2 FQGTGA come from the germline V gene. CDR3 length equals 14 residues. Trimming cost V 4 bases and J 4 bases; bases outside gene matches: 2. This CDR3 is CASSSGGGTGELFF. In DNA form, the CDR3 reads TGTGCCAGCAGCTCGGGGGGGGGCACCGGGGAGCTGTTTTTT.

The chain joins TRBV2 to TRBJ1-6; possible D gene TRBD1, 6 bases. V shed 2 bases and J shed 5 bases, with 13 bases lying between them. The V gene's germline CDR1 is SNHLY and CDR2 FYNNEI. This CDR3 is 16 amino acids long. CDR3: CASSEFGRGNNSPLHF. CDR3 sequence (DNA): TGTGCCAGCAGTGAATTTGGGAGGGGGAATAATTCACCCCTCCACTTT.